The text below deals with one TCR beta chain. The antigen is not known. This sample is drawn from a study of T cells in localized non-small cell lung cancer. Overall study results and limits: Peak T cell clonality was found in uninvolved adjacent lung, exceeding tumor.

The data were produced by immunoSEQ multiplex PCR, yet TCRdb's version contains in-frame clones alone and is incomplete. The sample consists of about 690 clones, around 25% of them appearing once. CDR1 SGHRS and CDR2 YFSETQ come from the germline V gene. V was trimmed by 4 bases and J by 0 bases, leaving 8 bases between them. The length of the CDR3 is 14 residues. The sequenced sample was lung tumor tissue, obtained before any cancer treatment. This receptor was identified in a woman aged 40 to 75 with stage III lung adenocarcinoma. The V and J genes are TRBV5-1 and TRBJ1-5; the D is unclear. The CDR3: CASSPDASNQPQHF. CDR3 DNA: TGCGCCAGCAGCCCGGACGCTAGCAATCAGCCCCAGCATTTT.